This T cell receptor (beta chain) appears in the sequencing data of a study of cytomegalovirus exposure and HLA in healthy donors. Points from the study as a whole: Listed as cytomegalovirus-associated were 150 or so TCR beta chains. Many donors carried some public TCRs, although rarity characterized most TCR sequences.

Profiled with immunoSEQ multiplex PCR; TCRdb holds only in-frame clones, not every one. The sample contains 100,000 to 150,000 clones, roughly 89% of which appear only once. About this clone: Its cognate antigen is unknown.

Germline loops: CDR1 SGHDT, CDR2 YYEEEE. The CDR3 length is 16 residues. Trimming removed 1 base at V and 1 base at J, with 14 bases between. From the 120-subject validation cohort, which was separate from the approximately 700-subject first cohort, the donors were drawn. What was sequenced was PBMCs. The chain recombines TRBV5-6 with TRBJ2-5; no clear D. The origin of this receptor is a woman aged 18-29 years in good health and CMV-seronegative. CDR3 nucleotide sequence: TGTGCCAGCAGCTTGTACGGCGCGGCGGTCCAAGAGACCCAGTACTTC. Its translation: CASSLYGAAVQETQYF.